A single TCR beta chain is shown here with its context. Its antigen is undetermined. All donors participated as healthy donors of bone marrow. V was pared by 5 bases and J by 2 bases, with 3 bases of the junction left unmatched. CDR3 size: 13 residues. In germline, CDR1 is MNHEY, CDR2 SMNVEV (reference sequence). A multiplex PCR was run with 60 Vbeta primers and 13 Jbeta primers. Only in-frame clones appear in the TCRdb table, and some are missing; sequencing was by immunoSEQ multiplex PCR. Its table lists about 65,000 clones. This entry belongs to a study of cytomegalovirus exposure and HLA in healthy donors. In the study overall: An earlier analysis identified fewer than 130 million unique TCR beta sequences in about 179 million T cells. Roughly 85 million unique TCRs from HLA-typed donors made up an early data release. Whole-study findings and limits: For most TCR sequences rarity was the rule, although some public TCRs occurred in many donors.

This clonotype originated in a boy aged 5-17 years in good health and CMV-seronegative. The specimen was PBMCs. The rearrangement joins TRBV27 to TRBJ2-7, with 7 bases fitting TRBD2. CDR3 in DNA: TGTGCCAGCAGTACGCTAGCGGCCTACGAGCAGTACTTC. It translates to CASSTLAAYEQYF.